The 17 T cell receptor beta chains given below trace back to one sample, sequenced in a study of T cell responses to AZD1222 COVID-19 vaccine. Assay: immunoSEQ multiplex PCR; the TCRdb copy retains only in-frame clones and omits some. The sample carries 110,000 to 150,000 clones, approximately 90% recorded once. The sample here was peripheral blood, taken on day 0 of AZD1222 vaccination. These receptors all stem from an adult in good health.

V usage is TRBV7-9 and J usage is TRBJ1-1; TRBD1 agrees at 11 bases. V lost 1 base to trimming and J lost 5 bases; unmatched junction nucleotides: 6. The CDR3 spans 16 residues. Per the germline V gene, CDR1 is SEHNR and CDR2 is FQNEAQ (reference sequence). CDR3 DNA sequence: TGTGCCAGCAGCTTAGGGAGAGGGACAGGGGGAACTGAAGCTTTCTTT. It is translated as CASSLGRGTGGTEAFF.

The gene calls are TRBV7-6 and TRBJ1-2; D unresolved. V was pared by 4 bases and J by 4 bases, with 16 bases between. Germline values: CDR1 SGHVS, CDR2 FNYEAQ. The CDR3 loop spans 15 amino acids. CDR3 sequence (DNA): TGTGCCAGCAGCTCTGAGACGGAAGATGTCTATGGCTACACCTTC. Protein sequence: CASSSETEDVYGYTF.

The CDR3 bases are TGTGCCAGCAGCTTAGCGCGAAGGGGTCAGAACACTGAAGCTTTCTTT. Encoded protein: CASSLARRGQNTEAFF. This rearrangement joins TRBV7-6 to TRBJ1-1; tentative D call: TRBD1 (5 bases). The V gene's germline CDR1 is SGHVS and CDR2 FNYEAQ. CDR3 length equals 16 residues. V lost 0 bases and J 1 base, leaving 12 bases between the germline ends.

The chain is built from TRBV29-1 and TRBJ1-2, with no clear D. The V end was cut by 7 bases, the J end by 8 bases, with 26 bases between. The CDR3 is 15 residues long. Per germline, CDR1 SQVTM and CDR2 ANQGSEA. The CDR3 nucleotides are TGCAGCGCCAGCACCCTTCGACCCTCCGCGGAAGGCTACACCTTC. The encoded protein is CSASTLRPSAEGYTF.

The chain joins TRBV28 to TRBJ2-7; the D gene is possibly TRBD2 (5 bases). The CDR3 contains 14 residues. V gave up 2 bases and J gave up 5 bases, with 13 bases separating them. Germline CDR1 and CDR2: MDHEN and SYDVKM. CDR3 bases: TGTGCCAGCAGTTTAGCGTCATACGGGGACGAGCAGTACTTC. It yields the protein CASSLASYGDEQYF. The whole variable domain, remainder taken from reference TRBV28 and TRBJ2-7, is DVKVTQSSRYLVKRTGEKVFLECVQDMDHENMFWYRQDPGLGLRLIYFSYDVKMKEKGDIPEGYSVSREKKERFSLILESASTNQTSMYLCASSLASYGDEQYFGPGTRLTVT.

The chain joins TRBV10-3 to TRBJ1-4; D possibly corresponds to TRBD1 (5 bases). Trimming took off 2 bases at V and 8 bases at J, with 12 bases between the two ends. CDR1 is ENHRY and CDR2 is SYGVKD in the germline V gene. The CDR3 covers 14 residues. In DNA, the CDR3 is TGTGCCATCAGTGAGGGGGGGAAGGACGAAAAACTGTTTTTT. Its translation is CAISEGGKDEKLFF.

The V gene is TRBV6-5, the J gene TRBJ1-5; D gene uncertain. V was clipped by 3 bases and J by 3 bases, with 6 bases between them. CDR1 MNHEY and CDR2 SVGAGI come from the germline V gene. This CDR3 spans 13 amino acids. The CDR3 DNA is TGTGCCAGCAGTTATTCCGTCAATCAGCCCCAGCATTTT. Protein product: CASSYSVNQPQHF.

The rearrangement joins TRBV10-3 to TRBJ1-2; 9 nucleotides agree with TRBD1. This CDR3 is 13 amino acids long. Germline lookup yields CDR1 ENHRY and CDR2 SYGVKD. The ends lost 6 bases at V and 6 bases at J; junction bases unmatched: 5. This CDR3 reads CAISPGQGNGYTF. In DNA, the CDR3 is TGTGCCATCAGCCCGGGACAGGGTAATGGCTACACCTTC.

The chain carries TRBV4-2 and TRBJ2-1; possible D gene TRBD2, 6 bases. CDR3 length equals 18 residues. Germline V gene data show CDR1 as LGHNA and CDR2 as YNFKEQ. V lost 1 base, J lost 8 bases, and 24 bases lay in between. For the CDR3, the DNA is TGTGCCAGCAGCCAAGGATTGGGTTTGGGAGGCCGAGGATATGAGCAGTTCTTC. Encoded protein: CASSQGLGLGGRGYEQFF.

This chain uses TRBV27 with TRBJ1-2, with 8 bases identical to TRBD1. CDR3 length: 12 amino acids. Germline V gives CDR1 MNHEY, CDR2 SMNVEV (reference sequence). With V trimmed by 8 bases and J by 6 bases, 5 bases remained unmatched. The CDR3 DNA sequence: TGTGCCAGCTGGGACAGGAGGGATGGCTACACCTTC. Its protein is CASWDRRDGYTF.

The rearrangement links TRBV6-6 to TRBJ1-3, with TRBD1 identical over 7 bases. The CDR3 length is 13 residues. Germline loops: CDR1 MNHNY, CDR2 SVGAGI (reference sequence). Germline trimming cut 6 bases from V and 7 bases from J; bases unmatched to any gene: 6. The CDR3 region is CASRTGLENTIYF. The CDR3 nucleotides are TGTGCCAGCAGGACAGGGTTGGAGAACACCATATATTTT.

This clone was seen only once. CDR3 region: CSASGLAGRELFF. The CDR3 nucleotides read TGCAGTGCTAGTGGGCTAGCGGGACGGGAGCTGTTTTTT. The chain recombines TRBV20-1 with TRBJ2-2, with 9 bases aligning to TRBD2. Germline V gene data show CDR1 as DFQATT and CDR2 as SNEGSKA (reference sequence). Unmatched junction bases numbered 5, after V lost 3 bases and J lost 9 bases. This CDR3 is built from 13 residues.

V is TRBV19 and J is TRBJ1-5, with unresolved D. This CDR3 comprises 15 residues. The germline CDR1 and CDR2 sequences are LNHDA and SQIVND (reference sequence). Deletions cut 1 base from V and 7 bases from J, with 14 bases between. For the CDR3, the DNA is TGTGCCAGTAGTATAGGTGTCATGCGATGGCAGCCCCAGCATTTT. Its translation: CASSIGVMRWQPQHF.

V is TRBV5-6 and J is TRBJ1-5; weak D call: TRBD1 (5 bases). With 4 bases removed from V and 0 bases from J, the gap between germline ends came to 17 bases. The germline V gene encodes CDR1 SGHDT and CDR2 YYEEEE. The CDR3 has 17 amino acids. This CDR3 reads CASSIDRLFVSNQPQHF. As DNA, the CDR3 is TGTGCCAGCAGCATAGACAGATTATTCGTTAGCAATCAGCCCCAGCATTTT.

The J gene is TRBJ2-3, the V gene TRBV4-3, with 8 positions matching TRBD2. CDR1 LGHNA and CDR2 YSLEER come from the germline V gene. The CDR3 has 14 amino acids. The junction had 3 bases not matched to a gene; V was cut back by 3 bases and J by 4 bases. The CDR3 DNA follows: TGCGCCAGCAGCCATAGCGGGAATTCAGATACGCAGTATTTT. It codes for CASSHSGNSDTQYF.

The chain recombines TRBV19 with TRBJ1-2, with D perhaps TRBD1 (5 bases). Germline CDR1 and CDR2: LNHDA and SQIVND (reference sequence). This CDR3 contains 13 residues. V was clipped by 3 bases and J by 4 bases, with 9 bases between them. CDR3 sequence (DNA): TGTGCCAGTAGTATCGTCGGGACCTATGGCTACACCTTC. Encoded protein: CASSIVGTYGYTF.

The chain has TRBV19 and TRBJ1-5; no reliable D call. Germline V gene sequence: CDR1 LNHDA, CDR2 SQIVND (reference sequence). Trimming took off 7 bases at V and 4 bases at J, with 8 bases between the two ends. The CDR3 consists of 12 residues. In nucleotides, the CDR3 is TGTGCCAGTAACCAGCCAAATCAGCCCCAGCATTTT. Translating it yields CASNQPNQPQHF.